This T cell receptor beta chain was retrieved from a study of cytomegalovirus exposure and HLA in healthy donors. The PCR used 60 Vbeta and 13 Jbeta primers. The data were produced by immunoSEQ multiplex PCR, yet TCRdb's version contains in-frame clones alone and is incomplete. The sample has about 210,000 clones, approximately 81% seen once. Though probably carrying unrecorded immune exposures, donors were nominally healthy at sampling. The sequence derives from a man aged 25-40 years in good health and CMV-seronegative. Sequencing was done on a sample of PBMCs.

The CDR3 here is CASSFTRQGTGELFF. CDR3 coding DNA: TGTGCCAGCAGCTTCACCCGGCAGGGAACCGGGGAGCTGTTTTTT. The chain has TRBV7-8 and TRBJ2-2; the D gene is possibly TRBD1 (5 bases). This CDR3 is 15 amino acids long. The germline V and J ends were trimmed by 3 bases and 5 bases, with 13 bases remaining between them. The germline V gene has CDR1 SGHVS and CDR2 FQNEAQ. The whole variable domain, filled in from reference TRBV7-8 and TRBJ2-2, reads GAGVSQSPRYKVAKRGQDVALRCDPISGHVSLFWYQQALGQGPEFLTYFQNEAQLDKSGLPSDRFFAERPEGSVSTLKIQRTQQEDSAVYLCASSFTRQGTGELFFGEGSRLTVL.